This T cell receptor beta chain comes out of a study of T-cell memory formation after mild COVID-19 (dated by TCRdb to the early 2020s). General notes on the study: TCR sequence clusters from the two donors were largely donor specific. T-cell clones expanding and contracting after mild COVID-19 in a couple of donors were tracked by longitudinal TCRalpha and TCRbeta repertoire sequencing. The cohort comprised two young, previously healthy adult volunteers, one female and one male. General conclusions and limits of the study: Whether the second-wave clones peaking on day 37 were SARS-CoV-2 specific was not confirmed. The study covered only a couple of mild cases, and larger cohorts including severe cases with pre-infection samples were considered necessary. Some responding clones were found in pre-infection memory, which suggests that pre-existing cross-reactive memory T cells took part in the SARS-CoV-2 response. From day 15 to 85, contracting clones showed balanced CD4/CD8 phenotypes, whereas a second wave of clones that expanded from day 15 to 37 leaned towards CD4+. Contracting CD4+ clones were located mainly in the CM and EM memory subsets, whereas CD8+ clones were found to be enriched in EMRA.

The sequencing machine was an Illumina NovaSeq 6000. cDNA libraries for TCRalpha and TCRbeta were prepared by 5'RACE using constant-segment primers, with sample barcodes and unique molecular identifiers added. RNA was extracted from every sample with Trizol reagent. Library amplification was performed in two PCR steps, and a second sample barcode and Illumina TruSeq adapters were introduced in the second step. Libraries were sequenced on an Illumina NovaSeq with 2 x 150 bp paired-end reads. In the source study's methods: Demultiplexing of reads and collapsing into UMI-guided consensus sequences were performed with migec v1.2.7. With mixcr v2.1.11, UMI consensuses were aligned to TRA and TRB V and J templates and assembled into clonotypes. Clonotypes were classified as expanded or contracted when called significant by both edgeR and NoisET, with noise models trained on biological replicates. For edgeR calls, the cutoffs were a false discovery rate-adjusted p below 0.01 and a log2 fold-change threshold of 1. As an exploratory analysis of dynamics, PCA with hierarchical clustering was applied to max-normalized trajectories of the 1000 most abundant clonotypes. Each responding clone was given a CD4 or CD8 phenotype based on the CD4+ and CD8+ repertoires, which had been sequenced separately. TCRdb passed the public sequencing reads through fastp at Q25 and MiXCR, retaining productive beta sequences. Here each entry gathers all rows of one CDR3 protein and keeps the most common genes and DNA. These V and J calls originate from TCRdb's pipeline instead of the authors' own analysis. The sample yields under 450,000 distinct CDR3 sequences; approximately 14% were counted once. Roughly 22% of the sample rests with the top ten.

Points on this clonotype: Its antigen remains undetermined. Base qualities are not provided; no much larger clone lies one nucleotide away.

The CDR3 spans 15 residues, from the cysteine through the phenylalanine. The sequence is cut down to CDR3 DNA, 45 bases in frame from base 1. The germline V gene encodes CDR1 SGHAT and CDR2 FQDESV (reference sequence). The germline V end is reduced by 1 base and the J end by 7 bases; junction bases left unmatched: 4. PBMCs were isolated by Ficoll-Paque density gradient centrifugation. This TCR was recovered from a man younger than 35 who had mild COVID-19 (a few samples of this study predate the infection). The sample titles of this study are shuffled in the database, so cell type and time point are left out; the donor was told from shared clones. The sequenced sample was PBMCs or a T cell subset sorted from them (not recorded which). This chain is built from TRBV11-1 and TRBJ2-1, with 10 bases matching TRBD1. The CDR3 corresponds to CASSLVRTGGNEQFF. Here is the DNA: TGTGCCAGCAGCTTAGTACGGACAGGGGGGAATGAGCAGTTCTTC.